The 10 T cell receptor beta chains reported below all come from one sample, sequenced in a study of PD-L1 blockade in urothelial cancer. Clones were read by immunoSEQ multiplex PCR, and TCRdb kept only the in-frame ones, dropping some. The data contain 50,000 to 75,000 clones, about 81% of them singletons. Time point of the sample: pretreatment peripheral blood. This sample comprised PBMCs, obtained around atezolizumab (anti-PD-L1) treatment. These receptors came from a man between 70 and 80 years old with urothelial cancer.

DNA of the CDR3: TGTGCCAGCCGGATCGCGCTGGGACAGAGTTACGAGCAGTACTTC. Translation gives CASRIALGQSYEQYF. The V and J genes are TRBV5-4 and TRBJ2-7; TRBD1 agrees at 7 bases. Germline-derived CDR1 and CDR2 are SGHNT and YYREEE (reference sequence). Germline trimming cut 7 bases from V and 4 bases from J; bases unmatched to any gene: 14. The CDR3 spans 15 residues.

The V and J genes are TRBV5-4 and TRBJ1-2; 8 bases map to TRBD1. Germline-derived CDR1 and CDR2 are SGHNT and YYREEE (reference sequence). V dropped 6 bases and J dropped 8; count of bases not matched to a gene: 12. The CDR3 runs to 14 residues. This CDR3 is CASTQGAIKGGYTF. For the CDR3, the DNA is TGTGCCAGCACCCAGGGGGCGATCAAAGGGGGCTACACCTTC.

This clone was detected once. The chain links TRBV5-1 to TRBJ2-5; D is perhaps TRBD2 (7 bases). The V and J ends lost 0 bases and 4 bases respectively, with 13 bases between them. Germline V gives CDR1 SGHRS, CDR2 YFSETQ. The CDR3 consists of 15 residues. CDR3 nucleotides: TGCGCCAGCAGCTTGGAGGGGGGGCGGGCAGAGACCCAGTACTTC. It specifies CASSLEGGRAETQYF.

J is TRBJ2-1 and V is TRBV5-1; 12 positions match TRBD2. The germline CDR1 and CDR2 sequences are SGHRS and YFSETQ. The CDR3 spans 16 residues. The V and J ends lost 4 bases and 7 bases, in that order; junction bases with no gene match: 9. In DNA, the CDR3 is TGCGCCAGCAGCGAGGCGACACTAGCGGGAGGTAATGAGCAGTTCTTC. As protein: CASSEATLAGGNEQFF.

This chain joins TRBV28 and TRBJ2-7, with D perhaps TRBD1 (6 bases). The V gene's germline CDR1 is MDHEN and CDR2 SYDVKM. The CDR3 runs 14 residues. The V and J ends lost 6 bases and 1 base respectively, with 13 bases between them. The CDR3 here is CASSLYRASYEQYF. In DNA form, the CDR3 reads TGTGCCAGCAGCCTTTACAGGGCTTCCTACGAGCAGTACTTC.

This chain links TRBV7-9 with TRBJ2-5; 10 nucleotides line up with TRBD2. J was trimmed by 3 bases and V by 3 bases; bases with no gene match: 7. The germline V gene encodes CDR1 SEHNR and CDR2 FQNEAQ (reference sequence). The CDR3 has 16 amino acids. CDR3: CASSLAGLALEETQYF. The CDR3 DNA is TGTGCCAGCAGCTTGGCGGGACTAGCGCTTGAAGAGACCCAGTACTTC.

This CDR3 reads CASSPPSSYEQYF. As DNA, the CDR3 is TGTGCCAGCAGCCCGCCCAGCTCCTACGAGCAGTACTTC. V gene TRBV5-6 combines with J gene TRBJ2-7; D gene uncertain. CDR3 size: 13 residues. Germline CDR1 and CDR2: SGHDT and YYEEEE. V gave up 4 bases and J gave up 0 bases, with 8 bases separating them.

The V gene is TRBV30, the J gene TRBJ2-7; possible D gene TRBD1, 5 bases. Germline loops: CDR1 GTSNPN, CDR2 SVGIG (reference sequence). The CDR3 is made up of 13 amino acids. V lost 3 bases, J lost 1 base, and 10 bases lay in between. CDR3 coding DNA: TGTGCCTGGAGCAGGGCTCGATCCTACGAGCAGTACTTC. It specifies CAWSRARSYEQYF.

V is TRBV19 and J is TRBJ2-2; no clear D. The V gene's germline CDR1 is LNHDA and CDR2 SQIVND (reference sequence). This CDR3 has 14 residues. V lost 2 bases to trimming and J lost 3 bases, with 7 bases between them. CDR3 DNA sequence: TGTGCCAGTAGTATAAGCACGGACACCGGGGAGCTGTTTTTT. Protein product: CASSISTDTGELFF.

The table lists this clone with a few counts. The V call is TRBV11-3, the J call TRBJ2-1; tentatively, D is TRBD2 (5 bases). The germline V gene has CDR1 SGHNT and CDR2 YENEEA. Trimming pared 3 bases from V and 5 bases from J, leaving 14 bases between. This CDR3 is 15 amino acids long. Here the CDR3 reads CASSFEGSPDNEQFF. For the CDR3, the DNA is TGTGCCAGCAGCTTCGAGGGTAGCCCAGACAATGAGCAGTTCTTC.